This TCR beta chain is from a study of identical twins. Overall study findings and caveats: Compared with unrelated sharing, twin-shared out-of-frame alpha sequences had more low-probability sequences.

Unique molecular identifiers were in the cDNA, with template-switch universal primer binding. From the 5' RACE reads, TCRdb called clonotypes with MiXCR, one entry per CDR3 protein. The table includes approximately 670,000 distinct CDR3 sequences, 6.1% detected once. Regarding this clonotype: Antigen: not known.

The CDR3 runs 16 residues. The V end lost 4 bases, the J end lost 1 base, and 15 bases lay between the germline ends. Germline V gives CDR1 SGHVS, CDR2 FNYEAQ. The clonotype comes from a man younger than 30 in good health. The specimen sequenced was naive T cells sorted from blood. The chain carries TRBV7-6 and TRBJ2-3, with D possibly matching TRBD2 (5 bases). The CDR3 region is CASSSSPGRGTDTQYF. CDR3 nucleotide sequence: TGTGCCAGCAGCTCCTCTCCTGGGCGGGGCACAGATACGCAGTATTTT.